The clone carrying this T cell receptor beta chain was found many times. This sample was included in a study of T cells in Graves' hyperthyroidism and ophthalmopathy. Patients showing uncontrolled infection, other autoimmune disease, pregnancy or lactation were ineligible. From RNA transcripts, TCR beta CDR3 regions were amplified. The HTBI primer set drove a first-round RT-PCR of the TCR CDR3. TCRdb fed the multiplex PCR reads into MiXCR, producing one record per CDR3 protein. The sample contains about 160,000 distinct CDR3 sequences, roughly 9.4% of which appear only once. The CDR3 consists of 13 residues. Germline V CDR1 and CDR2: SQVTM, ANQGSEA. With V trimmed by 6 bases and J by 8 bases, 10 bases remained unmatched.

The receptor comes from a woman younger than 35 with Graves' hyperthyroidism that later progressed to Graves' ophthalmopathy. V is TRBV29-1 and J is TRBJ1-5; 7 bases are a match to TRBD1. The sequencing input was blood. The CDR3 region is CSVGTAPGEPQHF. The CDR3 DNA sequence: TGCAGCGTGGGGACAGCCCCGGGGGAGCCCCAGCATTTT.